The clone carrying this TCR beta chain was seen repeatedly, ten times or more. The CDR3 totals 15 residues. Germline V gene lookup returns CDR1 GTSNPN and CDR2 SVGIG (reference sequence). Trimming at V came to 0 bases and at J to 5 bases, leaving 5 bases not matched to a gene. This record belongs to a study of Graves' ophthalmopathy and Graves' hyperthyroidism. RNA served as the template for amplifying TCR beta CDR3 regions. HTBI primers primed a first-round RT-PCR, and a second-round multiplex PCR followed. TCRdb itself ran the multiplex PCR reads through MiXCR, one entry per CDR3 protein. The sample includes over 500,000 distinct CDR3 sequences, over 20% of them seen just once.

The chain joins TRBV30 to TRBJ2-7; TRBD1 aligns across 12 bases. This clonotype was sampled from a woman between 18 and 29 years old with stable Graves' hyperthyroidism. Some clones in this sample may be carry-over from other donors' samples. Sequenced sample: peripheral blood. For the CDR3, the DNA is TGTGCCTGGAGTGTGGGGGGACAGGGGGCCCACGAGCAGTACTTC. This translates into CAWSVGGQGAHEQYF.